This T cell receptor (beta chain) is from a study of shared clonotypes between healthy human individuals (dated by TCRdb to the early 2020s). Regarding the study in general: The cohort included three men and a couple of women between 18 and 49 years of age. For each donor, three plates each were used for CD4 naive and CD4 memory, two plates were used for CD8 naive, and one plate was used for CD8 memory. To estimate repertoire size and how much clonotype sharing occurs between individuals, the study deeply sequenced the blood TCR repertoires of a handful of healthy adults. Different laboratories and diverse techniques were used to prepare libraries and sequence TCR repertoires, to increase sequencing depth and limit assay-specific biases. Per donor, leukapheresis produced somewhere between about 0.8 and 9 billion PBMCs.

General findings and caveats noted by the study authors: About 5% of naive CD4, 3.5% of naive CD8, 2.3% of memory CD4, and about 0.4% of memory CD8 clonotypes were shared across several donors. Larger estimated clonotype richness was generally found for naive subsets than for memory subsets. Pairwise subsampling indicated that sequencing depth was expected to affect the degree of clonotype sharing among donors. Rarefaction of sorted-subset datasets indicated incomplete sequencing despite the large sequencing depth. Higher generation probabilities were observed for clonotypes shared by all four sorted-subset donors than for non-shared clonotypes. Only blood was sampled, and tissue TCR repertoires likely differ from those in blood. Because the study included only a small number of donors, the genetic and exposure-history diversity represented was limited.

As for this clone: The antigen it binds to is not known. No much larger clone is present one base from it, and per-base qualities are unavailable.

TCR CDR3 regions were amplified from genomic DNA by multiplex PCR using the deep immunoSEQ assay. Extracted genomic DNA from each cell subset was distributed evenly across all wells of several immunoSEQ 96-well plates, and each plate was treated as a replicate. For sorted subsets, each replicate PCR was loaded with around 220 ng genomic DNA, equivalent to 25,000 to 35,000 T cell genomes. The purified libraries were quantified using a Qubit 3.0 fluorometer, sized with a Bioanalyzer 2100, and then quantified again using the KAPA Library Quantification kit. Each immunoSEQ 96-well plate was sequenced on its own single-read 150-cycle Illumina NextSeq 550 flow cell. The original pipeline was this. Because the immunoSEQ output held only junctional sequences and lacked quality scores, the filtering could not match the filtering applied to full-length reads. To assign V/J genes and CDR3, sequences were annotated against IMGT germline references using PyIR, a Python wrapper for IgBLAST v1.9. Reads were filtered out if the reads had weak V/J assignments (E-value above 1e-6), no CDR3, stop codons, out-of-frame junctions, or ambiguous translated residues. V3J clonotypes were defined by identical inferred V gene, J gene, and CDR3 amino acid sequence. Percentage overlap between repertoires was computed as shared unique clonotypes divided by the size of the smaller repertoire. Richness of each repertoire was evaluated using RTK rarefaction, the Chao1 estimator, and Recon v2.1 estimates of unobserved clonotypes. OLGA was used to compute generation probabilities for all TCRbeta clonotypes that the gDNA method yielded from a few donors. TCRdb took this table from immuneACCESS and kept in-frame rearrangements with V and J called. Such tables lack part of the clones; where checked against another copy, unresolved V genes explain under half of the gap, and the rest is unexplained. Clone size and the V and J calls come from that table; the DNA yielded D and trimming. This sample has roughly 2.5 million clones in its table, and about 92% of those were observed once. The top ten clonotypes cover roughly 0.13% of the sample.

Donors were healthy HIV-negative adults with no recently reported acute infections or vaccinations. All donors were Caucasian adults living in Nashville, Tennessee, USA. CD4+ T cells were enriched by magnetic negative selection, after which naive cells were positively selected on CD45RA and the negative fraction was taken as the memory subset. Blood was collected by leukapheresis, and PBMCs were isolated by Ficoll-Histopaque density gradient centrifugation and then cryopreserved in liquid nitrogen vapor phase. Analytical flow cytometry was used to check the purity and quantity of each magnetically sorted T cell population. Each sorted fraction had its genomic DNA isolated and then quantified by UV absorbance on a Nanodrop 2000c. CDR1 is given as MDHEN and CDR2 as SYDVKM, both from the germline V gene. Trimming takes 3 bases from V and 7 bases from J, and the germline ends sit 27 bases apart. Inclusive of the bounding cysteine and phenylalanine, the CDR3 is 18 residues long. Left in the record is the CDR3 DNA by itself, 54 bases read in frame from the first base.

The TCR was taken from a man younger than 35 in good health. The sample consisted of naive CD4+ T cells sorted from blood. The sample's cell subset or site label, in plain terms: CD45RA+ positively selected. The sequence links TRBV28 to TRBJ1-2; the D gene is unclear. This receptor has the CDR3 CASSFRMRGLPGESGYTF. The DNA is TGTGCCAGCAGTTTTCGAATGCGGGGTCTACCCGGGGAGAGTGGCTACACCTTC.